The clone carrying this T cell receptor (beta chain) was observed at least ten times. The investigators amplified TCR beta CDR3 regions from RNA transcripts. Researchers ran a first-round RT-PCR on the TCR CDR3 using the HTBI primer set. TCRdb passed the multiplex PCR reads through MiXCR, listing each CDR3 protein once. The profile shows approximately 330,000 distinct CDR3 sequences, around a sixth of them singletons. This sample stems from a study of T cells in Graves' hyperthyroidism and ophthalmopathy. Losses at the gene ends were 6 bases for V and 4 bases for J; bases not matched to a gene: 13. Germline values: CDR1 SGHRS, CDR2 YFSETQ. The CDR3 length is 18 residues.

The clonotype comes from a woman aged 45-59 years with Graves' hyperthyroidism. Sequenced sample: blood. This chain uses TRBV5-1 with TRBJ2-1; TRBD2 matches 13 bases. CDR3 sequence reads: CASNKGPGTSGEYNEQFF. Here the CDR3 DNA reads TGCGCCAGCAACAAGGGCCCTGGGACTAGCGGGGAGTACAATGAGCAGTTCTTC.